Below, 22 T cell receptor beta chains from the same sample are listed, as sequenced in a study of T-cell reconstitution after alpha-beta-depleted transplantation in children. The authors prepared the TCRbeta library with unique molecular identifiers. Using its own MiXCR run on the PCR reads, TCRdb lists one record per CDR3 protein. The table lists about 980,000 distinct CDR3 sequences, roughly 29% of them singletons. The sequences come from PBMCs, mostly from graft donor cells, collected 360 days after TCRalphabeta/CD19-depleted stem cell transplant. The origin of the receptors is a boy under two years old who had a stem cell transplant for SCID, so the T cells may come from the graft donor.

The rearrangement links TRBV28 to TRBJ1-5; D is possibly TRBD1 (6 bases). The CDR3 sequence is 15 residues long. Trimming removed 2 bases at V and 7 bases at J, with 15 bases between. Germline values: CDR1 MDHEN, CDR2 SYDVKM. In DNA, the CDR3 is TGTGCCAGCAGTTTACTTTTGGGGGGGCCCCAGCCCCAGCATTTT. Residues: CASSLLLGGPQPQHF.

The rearrangement joins TRBV28 to TRBJ2-4; D may be TRBD1 (6 bases). The CDR3 spans 15 residues. CDR1 MDHEN and CDR2 SYDVKM come from the germline V gene. Trimming stripped 5 bases from V and 1 base from J, with 12 bases between. DNA of the CDR3: TGTGCCAGCAGTCTATCACAGGGCGCCAAAAACATTCAGTACTTC. Protein: CASSLSQGAKNIQYF.

The V gene is TRBV20-1, the J gene TRBJ2-5, with D perhaps matching TRBD2 (5 bases). Per the germline V gene, CDR1 is DFQATT and CDR2 is SNEGSKA (reference sequence). The CDR3 contains 14 residues. V was pared by 3 bases and J by 2 bases, with 13 bases between. The CDR3 DNA reads TGCAGTGCTAGTAAGACTACTATTCAAGAGACCCAGTACTTC. As protein: CSASKTTIQETQYF.

This clonotype showed up just a few times. The rearrangement joins TRBV6-1 to TRBJ2-3; D is ambiguous. The germline gives CDR1 MNHNS, CDR2 SASEGT. The CDR3 totals 13 residues. V lost 0 bases and J lost 4, with 5 bases in between. CDR3 sequence reads: CASSEAGADTQYF. DNA of the CDR3: TGTGCCAGCAGTGAAGCTGGCGCAGATACGCAGTATTTT.

V gene TRBV12-3 or TRBV12-4 combines with J gene TRBJ1-1; 8 nucleotides align to TRBD1. This CDR3 contains 14 residues. V dropped 6 bases and J dropped 1; count of bases not matched to a gene: 4. The CDR3 DNA follows: TGTGCCAGCAGGAAGACAGGGGCGAACACTGAAGCTTTCTTT. It specifies CASRKTGANTEAFF.

This clonotype was counted a few times. The genes are TRBV29-1 and TRBJ2-5; possibly TRBD1 or TRBD2 for D (5 bases each). Germline CDR1 is SQVTM and CDR2 is ANQGSEA. The germline V and J ends were trimmed by 6 bases and 2 bases, with 13 bases remaining between them. This CDR3 is built from 13 residues. This CDR3 is CSVGAVLQETQYF. CDR3 nucleotides: TGCAGCGTCGGGGCAGTGCTACAAGAGACCCAGTACTTC.

The table lists this clonotype with many counts. The gene calls are TRBV13 and TRBJ2-2; 11 nucleotides match TRBD1. The CDR3 is 16 amino acids. J was trimmed by 3 bases and V by 1 base; bases with no gene match: 1. Germline assignment: CDR1 PRHDT and CDR2 FYEKMQ (reference sequence). The CDR3 region is CASSLEGQGDTGELFF. The CDR3 bases are TGTGCCAGCAGCTTAGAGGGACAGGGGGACACCGGGGAGCTGTTTTTT.

The chain couples TRBV5-5 to TRBJ2-7, with unresolved D. Germline V gene data show CDR1 as SGHKS and CDR2 as YYEKEE (reference sequence). The length of the CDR3 is 15 residues. The V and J ends lost 3 bases and 1 base respectively, with 14 bases between them. The CDR3 is CASSWPHPRSYEQYF. CDR3 nucleotides: TGTGCCAGCAGCTGGCCCCACCCTAGGTCCTACGAGCAGTACTTC.

The chain employs TRBV6-4 and TRBJ2-7, with 16 bases fitting TRBD2. CDR3 size: 18 residues. V lost 2 bases, J lost 7 bases, and 11 bases stayed unmatched. CDR1 is MRHNA, CDR2 SNTAGT, per germline. CDR3 region: CASSDPDRLGLAGGEQYF. CDR3 DNA: TGTGCCAGCAGTGACCCCGACCGATTGGGACTAGCGGGGGGGGAGCAGTACTTC.

Many counts were recorded for this clonotype. This chain joins TRBV27 and TRBJ1-5; D remains ambiguous. CDR1 and CDR2 (germline): MNHEY, SMNVEV (reference sequence). V was cut by 3 bases and J by 6 bases, with 9 bases left in between. The CDR3 is 13 residues long. The CDR3 DNA reads TGTGCCAGCAGTTTGGTGGGCGGTCAGCCCCAGCATTTT. Translating gives CASSLVGGQPQHF.

This clonotype came up a few times. V is TRBV7-4 and J is TRBJ2-2; weak D call: TRBD2 (7 bases). Germline CDR1 is SGHVT and CDR2 is SQSDAQ. The CDR3 is made up of 20 amino acids. Trimming removed 5 bases at V and 4 bases at J, with 29 bases between. The CDR3 coding sequence is TGTGCCAGCAGCACTAGAGGGAGGGACATATTCGTGGCCGGCACCGGGGAGCTGTTTTTT. Translated, it gives CASSTRGRDIFVAGTGELFF. The entire variable domain, with the rest obtained from reference TRBV7-4 and TRBJ2-2, is as follows: GAGVSQSPRYKVAKRGRDVALRCDSISGHVTLYWYRQTLGQGSEVLTYSQSDAQRDKSGRPSGRFSAERPERSVSTLKIQRTEQGDSAVYLCASSTRGRDIFVAGTGELFFGEGSRLTVL.

This chain connects TRBV2 to TRBJ2-5; D ambiguous. The germline V gene has CDR1 SNHLY and CDR2 FYNNEI. The germline V and J ends were trimmed by 1 base and 5 bases, with 8 bases remaining between them. The CDR3 extends over 13 amino acids. For the CDR3, the DNA is TGTGCCAGCAGTGAAGGCCCGGCCGAGACCCAGTACTTC. Its translation: CASSEGPAETQYF.

This clonotype occurred many times. The rearrangement uses TRBV28 and TRBJ1-1; D gene uncertain. V lost 2 bases to trimming and J lost 1 base, with 8 bases between them. Germline V CDR1 and CDR2: MDHEN, SYDVKM. The CDR3 has 14 amino acids. The DNA for the CDR3 is TGTGCCAGCAGTTTAATAGTGGGGAACACTGAAGCTTTCTTT. Translating gives CASSLIVGNTEAFF.

This clonotype has just a few counts. J is TRBJ2-3 and V is TRBV4-1; D perhaps matches TRBD1 (5 bases). This CDR3 comprises 15 residues. V was trimmed by 0 bases and J by 6 bases, leaving 13 bases between them. Germline lookup yields CDR1 MGHRA and CDR2 YSYEKL. The CDR3 bases are TGCGCCAGCAGCCAAGATTCCGGCAGGGCGGATACGCAGTATTTT. Translated, it gives CASSQDSGRADTQYF.

J is TRBJ2-1 and V is TRBV29-1; 8 nucleotides line up with TRBD2. The length of the CDR3 is 14 residues. With 6 bases clipped from V and 7 bases from J, the junction kept 11 bases outside the gene matches. The germline V gene encodes CDR1 SQVTM and CDR2 ANQGSEA. The CDR3 sequence: CSVGTGGPWNEQFF. The CDR3 nucleotides read TGCAGCGTCGGGACGGGGGGGCCATGGAATGAGCAGTTCTTC.

CDR3 DNA sequence: TGTGCCAGCAGATCCGGACAGGGGAAATCCTACGAGCAGTACTTC. Amino acids: CASRSGQGKSYEQYF. This chain links TRBV12-3 or TRBV12-4 with TRBJ2-7, with 9 bases that match TRBD1. The CDR3 is made up of 15 amino acids. V dropped 6 bases and J dropped 1; count of bases not matched to a gene: 7.

The chain carries TRBV7-2 and TRBJ2-7, with 7 bases aligning to TRBD1. The junction had 10 bases not matched to a gene; V was cut back by 1 base and J by 7 bases. The germline gives CDR1 SGHTA, CDR2 FQGNSA. The CDR3 has 15 amino acids. CDR3 residues: CASSLEGRGYREQYF. In nucleotides, the CDR3 is TGTGCCAGCAGCTTAGAGGGCAGGGGGTACAGGGAGCAGTACTTC.

The chain carries TRBV19 and TRBJ2-1; possibly TRBD2 for D (6 bases). The germline V and J ends were trimmed by 4 bases and 8 bases, with 15 bases remaining between them. CDR3 length: 14 amino acids. The germline gives CDR1 LNHDA, CDR2 SQIVND (reference sequence). CDR3 bases: TGTGCCAGTAGTACCTCCGGCGGAGGGCATGAGCAGTTCTTC. Its protein is CASSTSGGGHEQFF.

The genes are TRBV12-3 or TRBV12-4 and TRBJ2-1; TRBD2 aligns across 8 bases. V shed 4 bases, J shed 13 bases, and the junction held 15 bases outside the gene matches. This CDR3 comprises 15 residues. CDR3 in DNA: TGTGCCAGCAGTTGGAATAGGCGGGGGGAATCCCCCCAGTTCTTC. It is translated as CASSWNRRGESPQFF.

CDR3 coding DNA: TGTGCCAGCAGCAATAAGGGGGCCTTAGGCTTTGGGTCTGAAGCTTTCTTT. Its protein product is CASSNKGALGFGSEAFF. The genes are TRBV7-3 and TRBJ1-1; TRBD1 matches at 7 bases. This CDR3 spans 17 amino acids. Unmatched junction bases numbered 18, after V lost 5 bases and J lost 6 bases. Germline V gene sequence: CDR1 SGHTA, CDR2 FQGTGA. The variable domain in full, with the rest retrieved from reference TRBV7-3 and TRBJ1-1, is GAGVSQTPSNKVTEKGKYVELRCDPISGHTALYWYRQSLGQGPEFLIYFQGTGAADDSGLPNDRFFAVRPEGSVSTLKIQRTERGDSAVYLCASSNKGALGFGSEAFFGQGTRLTVV.

This clonotype was seen a handful of times. This chain uses TRBV29-1 with TRBJ2-7, with no clear D. This CDR3 region has 12 residues. V shed 4 bases and J shed 6 bases, with 13 bases lying between them. Germline CDR1 reads SQVTM; CDR2 reads ANQGSEA. As DNA, the CDR3 is TGCAGCGTTGTCTCTTGGCCGGGCGAGCAGTACTTC. Protein: CSVVSWPGEQYF.

This clonotype was counted once. The rearrangement uses TRBV20-1 and TRBJ2-2, with D possibly TRBD2 on 7 matching bases. This CDR3 contains 15 residues. The V end was cut by 1 base, the J end by 4 bases, with 13 bases between. Germline V gives CDR1 DFQATT, CDR2 SNEGSKA (reference sequence). This CDR3 reads CSARAGGRGTGELFF. CDR3 coding DNA: TGCAGTGCTAGAGCGGGGGGCCGCGGCACCGGGGAGCTGTTTTTT.